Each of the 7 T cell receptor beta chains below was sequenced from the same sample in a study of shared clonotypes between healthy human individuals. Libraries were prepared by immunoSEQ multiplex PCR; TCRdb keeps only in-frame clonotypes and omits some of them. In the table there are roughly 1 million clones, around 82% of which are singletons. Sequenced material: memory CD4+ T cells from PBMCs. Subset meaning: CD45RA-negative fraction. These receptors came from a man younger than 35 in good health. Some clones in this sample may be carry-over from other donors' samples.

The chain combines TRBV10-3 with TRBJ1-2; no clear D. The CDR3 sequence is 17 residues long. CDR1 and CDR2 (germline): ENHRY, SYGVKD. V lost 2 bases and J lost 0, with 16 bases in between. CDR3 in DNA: TGTGCCATCAGTGAGCCGAATAATCCCCAAGCTAACTATGGCTACACCTTC. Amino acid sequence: CAISEPNNPQANYGYTF.

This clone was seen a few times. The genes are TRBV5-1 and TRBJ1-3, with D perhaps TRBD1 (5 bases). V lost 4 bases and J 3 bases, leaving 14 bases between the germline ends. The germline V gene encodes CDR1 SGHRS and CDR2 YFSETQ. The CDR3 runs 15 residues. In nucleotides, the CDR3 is TGCGCCAGCAGCGCATCAGGGTCCCTTGGAAACACCATATATTTT. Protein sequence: CASSASGSLGNTIYF.

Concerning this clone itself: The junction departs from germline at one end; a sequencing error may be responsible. This chain's CDR3 is CASSLDGGSNQLQHF. The DNA for the CDR3 is TGCGCCAGCAGCTTGGATGGGGGTAGCAATCAGCTCCAGCATTTT. The chain joins TRBV5-1 to TRBJ1-5; tentative D call: TRBD1 (5 bases). Germline loops: CDR1 SGHRS, CDR2 YFSETQ. The length of the CDR3 is 15 residues. Combining the CDR3 with reference TRBV5-1 and TRBJ1-5 gives the whole variable domain KAGVTQTPRYLIKTRGQQVTLSCSPISGHRSVSWYQQTPGQGLQFLFEYFSETQRNKGNFPGRFSGRQFSNSRSEMNVSTLELGDSALYLCASSLDGGSNQLQHFGDGTRLSIL.

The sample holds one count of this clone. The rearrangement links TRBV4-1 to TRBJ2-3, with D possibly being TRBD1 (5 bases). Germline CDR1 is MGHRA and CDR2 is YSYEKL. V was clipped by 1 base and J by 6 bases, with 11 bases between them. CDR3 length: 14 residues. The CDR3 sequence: CASSQGQGPDTQYF. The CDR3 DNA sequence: TGCGCCAGCAGCCAAGGGCAGGGCCCGGATACGCAGTATTTT.

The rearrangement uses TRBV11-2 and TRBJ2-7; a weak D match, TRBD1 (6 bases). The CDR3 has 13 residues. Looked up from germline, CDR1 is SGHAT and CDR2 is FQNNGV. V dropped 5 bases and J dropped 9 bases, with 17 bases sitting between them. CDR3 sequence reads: CASSPLGAHGQYF. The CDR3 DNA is TGTGCCAGCAGCCCCCTGGGGGCTCACGGGCAGTACTTC.

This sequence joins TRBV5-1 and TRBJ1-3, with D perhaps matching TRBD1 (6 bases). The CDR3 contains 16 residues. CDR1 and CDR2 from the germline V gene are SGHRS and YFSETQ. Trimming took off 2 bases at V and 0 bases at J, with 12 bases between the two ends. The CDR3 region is CASSFKGHLSGNTIYF. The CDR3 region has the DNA TGCGCCAGCAGCTTTAAGGGACATCTCTCTGGAAACACCATATATTTT.

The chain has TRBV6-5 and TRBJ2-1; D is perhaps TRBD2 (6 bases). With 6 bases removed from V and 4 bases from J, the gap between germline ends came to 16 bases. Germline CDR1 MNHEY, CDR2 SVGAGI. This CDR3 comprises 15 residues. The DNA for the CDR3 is TGTGCCAGCAGCACCCTAGCGCGCTATTACAATGAGCAGTTCTTC. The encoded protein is CASSTLARYYNEQFF.